The rows below give T cell receptor beta chains drawn from one sample of a study of T cell responses to AZD1222 COVID-19 vaccine. TCRdb keeps only in-frame clones here, not all; method: immunoSEQ multiplex PCR. The sample holds about 99,000 clones; more than 75% are singletons and the top ten take around 2.8%. Material: peripheral blood, obtained on day 0 of AZD1222 vaccination. These receptors were taken from an adult in good health. Each CDR3 is given with its conserved first and last residue. A D gene is named only where the DNA matches it firmly. Size is stated for part of the rows, as once, few or many counts, or as a class when the clone is expanded.

d_call | cdr3_length | clone_size | j_call | v_call | cdr3_nt | cdr3_aa
- | 15 | - | TRBJ2-1 | TRBV5-1 | TGCGCCAGCAGTTTCGGGGGCGGTTCCTACAATGAGCAGTTCTTC | CASSFGGGSYNEQFF
- | 13 | - | TRBJ2-7 | TRBV27 | TGTGCCAGCAGTTTAAGGGGTTCCGACGAGCAGTACTTC | CASSLRGSDEQYF
TRBD2 | 17 | - | TRBJ2-7 | TRBV5-8 | TGTGCCAGCAGCTTGGAACTAGCGGGAGGGGTCTCCTACGAGCAGTACTTC | CASSLELAGGVSYEQYF
TRBD1 | 12 | - | TRBJ2-7 | TRBV25-1 | TGTGCCAGCAGTGGACAGGGTTACGAGCAGTACTTC | CASSGQGYEQYF
- | 14 | once | TRBJ1-1 | TRBV27 | TGTGCCAGCAGTTTATTTTTCGCGGACACTGAAGCTTTCTTT | CASSLFFADTEAFF
- | 14 | once | TRBJ1-1 | TRBV5-1 | TGCGCCAGCAGCTCGACTCAGGGACACACTGAAGCTTTCTTT | CASSSTQGHTEAFF
- | 16 | once | TRBJ1-6 | TRBV18 | TGTGCCAGCTCACCAAGGCAGGGAAGGAATAATTCACCCCTCCACTTT | CASSPRQGRNNSPLHF
- | 17 | - | TRBJ1-5 | TRBV1 | TGCACCAGCAGCCAAGATGGGGGCGGAAGTAGCAATCAGCCCCAGCATTTT | CTSSQDGGGSSNQPQHF
- | 15 | - | TRBJ1-5 | TRBV5-5 | TGTGCCAGCAGCCGCGACGGGGTTGGCAATCAGCCCCAGCATTTT | CASSRDGVGNQPQHF
TRBD2 | 15 | - | TRBJ2-1 | TRBV11-3 | TGTGCCAGCAGCTTAGGACTAGCGGGAGAGCGTGAGCAGTTCTTC | CASSLGLAGEREQFF
TRBD2 | 15 | - | TRBJ2-7 | TRBV7-3 | TGTGCCAGCAGCCCAACAGGCGGGAGCGGCAACGAGCAGTACTTC | CASSPTGGSGNEQYF
TRBD1 | 15 | - | TRBJ2-6 | TRBV6-5 | TGTGCCAGCGGACAGGGAGAGTCTGGGGCCAACGTCCTGACTTTC | CASGQGESGANVLTF
- | 15 | - | TRBJ1-2 | TRBV19 | TGTGCCAGTAGTATCACAGGATCAACTAACTATGGCTACACCTTC | CASSITGSTNYGYTF
TRBD1 | 12 | - | TRBJ2-7 | TRBV5-8 | TGTGCCAGCAGAGCCCAGGGGGCCGGGCAGTACTTC | CASRAQGAGQYF
- | 16 | - | TRBJ1-5 | TRBV28 | TGTGCCAGCATCCCAGGCAGGGCAGGTAGCAATCAGCCCCAGCATTTT | CASIPGRAGSNQPQHF
- | 14 | - | TRBJ1-1 | TRBV19 | TGTGCCAGTACCTTAAGCGGGGGGCCGACTGAAGCTTTCTTT | CASTLSGGPTEAFF
- | 11 | - | TRBJ2-1 | TRBV13 | TGTGCCAGCAGCACCCGGAGGACGTTGTTCTTC | CASSTRRTLFF
- | 14 | - | TRBJ2-7 | TRBV11-2 | TGTGCCAGCAGCCGTAGTGGGACTGTCTACGAGCAGTACTTC | CASSRSGTVYEQYF
TRBD1 | 12 | - | TRBJ1-1 | TRBV5-1 | TGCGCCAGCAGCCTAGGACAGGGTGCTGCTTTCTTT | CASSLGQGAAFF
TRBD2 | 14 | - | TRBJ2-1 | TRBV19 | TGTGCCAGTAACCCTAGCGGGAAATACAATGAGCAGTTCTTC | CASNPSGKYNEQFF
- | 15 | - | TRBJ2-1 | TRBV4-1 | TGCGCCAGCAGCCAAGAGACGAGGTTCGCCAATGAGCAGTTCTTC | CASSQETRFANEQFF
- | 12 | - | TRBJ1-6 | TRBV13 | TGTGCCAGCAGTTTCAGAAATTCACCCCTCCACTTT | CASSFRNSPLHF
- | 14 | - | TRBJ2-7 | TRBV30 | TGTGCCTGGAGTGTACAACGTTACACGGAGAGGCAGTACTTC | CAWSVQRYTERQYF
- | 13 | - | TRBJ1-2 | TRBV27 | TGTGCCAGCAGTCCACCAGAGTCCCGCTCCTACACCTTC | CASSPPESRSYTF
- | 12 | - | TRBJ1-2 | TRBV7-9 | TGTGCCAGCAGCCGAGCTAACTATGGCTACACCTTC | CASSRANYGYTF